This TCR beta chain stems from a study of regulatory T cells in long-lasting Graves disease. Study-level background: The definition of persistent Graves' disease was over 5 years of antithyroid drugs with positive TSH receptor antibodies.

This clonotype was observed a handful of times. Construction of TCR beta libraries relied on iRepertoire HTBI primers and on Arm-PCR targeting CDR3 regions. Via MiXCR, TCRdb re-called the multiplex PCR reads, giving one row per CDR3 protein. The sample includes roughly 500,000 distinct CDR3 sequences, roughly 21% of them seen just once. The CDR3 consists of 18 residues. CDR1 MNHEY and CDR2 SVGAGI come from the germline V gene. With 4 bases clipped from V and 7 bases from J, the junction kept 17 bases outside the gene matches. Time point reported: persistent/refractory GD, antithyroid drugs over 5 years with positive TRAb. Preparation of the TCR library used RNA extracted from PBMCs.

The chain links TRBV6-5 to TRBJ1-5; 9 bases fit TRBD1. The sample in question was peripheral blood mononuclear cells (PBMCs), obtained when the disease was refractory, from a patient treated with antithyroid drugs. This TCR was recovered from a female donor with Graves disease. CDR3 nucleotide sequence: TGTGCCAGCAGTTCTAAAGCCCCCGGGACAGGGACAGGGCAGCCCCAGCATTTT. Its protein product is CASSSKAPGTGTGQPQHF.